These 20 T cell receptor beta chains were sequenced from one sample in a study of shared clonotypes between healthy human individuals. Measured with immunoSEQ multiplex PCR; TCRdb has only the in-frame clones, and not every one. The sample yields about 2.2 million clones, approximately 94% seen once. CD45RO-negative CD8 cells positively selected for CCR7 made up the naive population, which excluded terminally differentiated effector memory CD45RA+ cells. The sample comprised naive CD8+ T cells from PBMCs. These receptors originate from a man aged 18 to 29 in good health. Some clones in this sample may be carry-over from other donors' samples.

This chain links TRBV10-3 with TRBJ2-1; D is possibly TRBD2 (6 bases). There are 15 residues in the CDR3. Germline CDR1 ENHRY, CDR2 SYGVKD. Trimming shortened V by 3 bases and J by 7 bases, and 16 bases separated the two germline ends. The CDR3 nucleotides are TGTGCCATCAGTGATGGGGGGATCGTCCGGAATGAGCAGTTCTTC. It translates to CAISDGGIVRNEQFF.

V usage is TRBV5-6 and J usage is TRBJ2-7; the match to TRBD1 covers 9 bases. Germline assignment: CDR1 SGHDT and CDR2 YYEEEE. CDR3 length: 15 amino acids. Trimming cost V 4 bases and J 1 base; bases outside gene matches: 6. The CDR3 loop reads CASSAGGTGSYEQYF. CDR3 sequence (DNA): TGTGCCAGCAGCGCCGGTGGGACAGGGTCCTACGAGCAGTACTTC.

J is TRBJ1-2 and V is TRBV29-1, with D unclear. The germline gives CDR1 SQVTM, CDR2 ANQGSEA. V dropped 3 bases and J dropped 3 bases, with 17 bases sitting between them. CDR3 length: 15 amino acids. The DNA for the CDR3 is TGCAGCGTTGATCAGTCCGCCGTAGGCGACTATGGCTACACCTTC. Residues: CSVDQSAVGDYGYTF.

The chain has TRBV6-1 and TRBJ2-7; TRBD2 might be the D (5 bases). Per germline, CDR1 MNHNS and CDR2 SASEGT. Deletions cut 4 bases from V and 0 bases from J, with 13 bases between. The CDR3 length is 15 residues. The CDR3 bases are TGTGCCAGCAGTGTTGTGGCGGGCCTCTCCTACGAGCAGTACTTC. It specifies CASSVVAGLSYEQYF.

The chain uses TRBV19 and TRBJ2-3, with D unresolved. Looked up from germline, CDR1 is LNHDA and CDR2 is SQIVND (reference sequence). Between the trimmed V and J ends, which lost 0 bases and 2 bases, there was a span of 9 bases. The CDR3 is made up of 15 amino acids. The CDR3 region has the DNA TGTGCCAGTAGTATAGAGCGAGCGCTCACAGATACGCAGTATTTT. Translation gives CASSIERALTDTQYF. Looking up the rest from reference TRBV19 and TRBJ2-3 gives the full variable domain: DGGITQSPKYLFRKEGQNVTLSCEQNLNHDAMYWYRQDPGQGLRLIYYSQIVNDFQKGDIAEGYSVSREKKESFPLTVTSAQKNPTAFYLCASSIERALTDTQYFGPGTRLTVL.

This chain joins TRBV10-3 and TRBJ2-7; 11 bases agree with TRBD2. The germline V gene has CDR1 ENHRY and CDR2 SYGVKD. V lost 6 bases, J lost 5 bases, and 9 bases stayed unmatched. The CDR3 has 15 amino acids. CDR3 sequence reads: CAIRTSGSSGHEQYF. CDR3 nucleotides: TGTGCCATCAGAACTAGCGGGAGTTCGGGCCACGAGCAGTACTTC.

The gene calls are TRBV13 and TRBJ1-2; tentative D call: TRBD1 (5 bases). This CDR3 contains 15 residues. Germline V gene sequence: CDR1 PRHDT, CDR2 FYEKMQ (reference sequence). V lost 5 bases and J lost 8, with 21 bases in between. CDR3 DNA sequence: TGTGCCAGCAGCCCCTCCGGGGCCAAAAGGGGAGGCTACACCTTC. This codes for CASSPSGAKRGGYTF.

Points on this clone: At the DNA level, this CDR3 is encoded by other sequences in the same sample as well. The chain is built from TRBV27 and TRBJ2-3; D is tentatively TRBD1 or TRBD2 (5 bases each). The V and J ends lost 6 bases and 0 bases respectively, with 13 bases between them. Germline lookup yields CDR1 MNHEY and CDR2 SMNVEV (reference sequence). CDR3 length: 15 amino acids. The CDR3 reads CASSPGTSSTDTQYF. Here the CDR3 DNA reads TGTGCCAGCAGCCCCGGGACCTCGAGCACAGATACGCAGTATTTT.

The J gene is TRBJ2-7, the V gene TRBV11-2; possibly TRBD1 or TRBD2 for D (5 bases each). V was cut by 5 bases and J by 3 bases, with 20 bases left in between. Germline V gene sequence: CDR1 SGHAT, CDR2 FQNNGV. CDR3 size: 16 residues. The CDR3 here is CASSQTSWGYFYEQYF. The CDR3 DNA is TGTGCCAGCAGCCAAACGTCATGGGGGTATTTCTACGAGCAGTACTTC. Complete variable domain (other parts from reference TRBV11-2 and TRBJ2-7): EAGVAQSPRYKIIEKRQSVAFWCNPISGHATLYWYQQILGQGPKLLIQFQNNGVVDDSQLPKDRFSAERLKGVDSTLKIQPAKLEDSAVYLCASSQTSWGYFYEQYFGPGTRLTVT.

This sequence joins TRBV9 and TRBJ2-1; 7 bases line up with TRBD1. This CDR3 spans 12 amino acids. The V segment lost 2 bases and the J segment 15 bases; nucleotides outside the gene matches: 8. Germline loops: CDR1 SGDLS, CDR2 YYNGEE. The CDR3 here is CASSVATGVMFF. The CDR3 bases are TGTGCCAGCAGCGTGGCCACAGGGGTAATGTTCTTC.

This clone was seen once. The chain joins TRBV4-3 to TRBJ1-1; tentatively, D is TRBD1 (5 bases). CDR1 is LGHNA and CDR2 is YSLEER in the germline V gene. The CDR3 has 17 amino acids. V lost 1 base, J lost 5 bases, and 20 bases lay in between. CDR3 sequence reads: CASSQGTETTWGTEAFF. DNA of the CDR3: TGCGCCAGCAGCCAAGGTACCGAGACCACTTGGGGGACTGAAGCTTTCTTT.

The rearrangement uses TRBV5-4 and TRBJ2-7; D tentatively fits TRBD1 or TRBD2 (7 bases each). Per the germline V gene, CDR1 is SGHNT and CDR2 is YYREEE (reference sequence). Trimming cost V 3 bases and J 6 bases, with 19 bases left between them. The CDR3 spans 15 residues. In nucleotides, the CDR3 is TGTGCCAGCAGCTGGTCATTGGGCAGGGGGGGCGAGCAGTACTTC. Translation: CASSWSLGRGGEQYF. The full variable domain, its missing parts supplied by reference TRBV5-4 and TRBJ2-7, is ETGVTQSPTHLIKTRGQQVTLRCSSQSGHNTVSWYQQALGQGPQFIFQYYREEENGRGNFPPRFSGLQFPNYSSELNVNALELDDSALYLCASSWSLGRGGEQYFGPGTRLTVT.

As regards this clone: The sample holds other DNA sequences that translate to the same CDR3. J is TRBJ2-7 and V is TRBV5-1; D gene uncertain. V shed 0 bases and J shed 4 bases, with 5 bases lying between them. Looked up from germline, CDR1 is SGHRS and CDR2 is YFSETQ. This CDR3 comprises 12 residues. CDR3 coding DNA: TGCGCCAGCAGCTTGGTAGCTTACGAGCAGTACTTC. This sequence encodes CASSLVAYEQYF.

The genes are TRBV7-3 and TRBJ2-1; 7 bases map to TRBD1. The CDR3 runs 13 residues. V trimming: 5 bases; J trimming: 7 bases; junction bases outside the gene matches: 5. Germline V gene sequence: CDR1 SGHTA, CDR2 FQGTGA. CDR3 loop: CASSATGTNEQFF. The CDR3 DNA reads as TGTGCCAGCAGCGCGACAGGGACGAATGAGCAGTTCTTC.

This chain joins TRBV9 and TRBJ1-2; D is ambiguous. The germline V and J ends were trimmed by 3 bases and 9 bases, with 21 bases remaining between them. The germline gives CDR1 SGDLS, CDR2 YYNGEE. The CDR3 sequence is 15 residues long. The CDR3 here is CASSESTGPTARYTF. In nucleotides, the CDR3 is TGTGCCAGCAGCGAATCCACTGGGCCAACCGCTCGCTACACCTTC.

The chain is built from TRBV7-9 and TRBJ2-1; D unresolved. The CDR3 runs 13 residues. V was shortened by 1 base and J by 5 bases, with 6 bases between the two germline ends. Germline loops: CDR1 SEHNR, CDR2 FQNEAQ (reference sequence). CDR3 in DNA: TGTGCCAGCAGCTTAGACCGAGACAATGAGCAGTTCTTC. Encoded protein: CASSLDRDNEQFF.

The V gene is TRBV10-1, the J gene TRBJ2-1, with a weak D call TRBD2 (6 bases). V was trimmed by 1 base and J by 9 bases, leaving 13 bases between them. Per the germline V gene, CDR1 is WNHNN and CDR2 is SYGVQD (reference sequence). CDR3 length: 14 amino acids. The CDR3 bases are TGCGCCAGCAGTGAGTTGGGAGGCGAGGGTGAGCAGTTCTTC. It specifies CASSELGGEGEQFF.

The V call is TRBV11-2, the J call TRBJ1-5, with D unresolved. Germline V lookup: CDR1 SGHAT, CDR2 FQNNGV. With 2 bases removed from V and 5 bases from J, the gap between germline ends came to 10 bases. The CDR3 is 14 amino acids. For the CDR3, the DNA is TGTGCCAGCAGCTTATCGAGCAGCCATCAGCCCCAGCATTTT. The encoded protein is CASSLSSSHQPQHF.

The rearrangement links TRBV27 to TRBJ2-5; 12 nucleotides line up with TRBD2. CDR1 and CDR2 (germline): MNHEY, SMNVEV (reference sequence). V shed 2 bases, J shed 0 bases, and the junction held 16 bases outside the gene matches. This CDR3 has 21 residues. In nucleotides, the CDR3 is TGTGCCAGCAGTTTAATAGCGACAGCCGTCGGGACTAGCGGGTACCAAGAGACCCAGTACTTC. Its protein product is CASSLIATAVGTSGYQETQYF.

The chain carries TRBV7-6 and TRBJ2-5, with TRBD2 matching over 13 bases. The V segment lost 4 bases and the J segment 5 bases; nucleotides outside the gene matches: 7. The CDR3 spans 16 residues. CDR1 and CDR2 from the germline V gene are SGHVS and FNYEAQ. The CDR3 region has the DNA TGTGCCAGCAGCTCCAGGACTAGCGGGAGACGGGAGACCCAGTACTTC. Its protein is CASSSRTSGRRETQYF.